Sequencing of this T cell receptor (beta chain) was carried out in a study of metastatic and nonmetastatic thyroid tumors. As regards this clone: A much larger clone is a single base away; this may be a read error.

Ahead of thyroid surgery, no patient had received treatment of any kind. As originally analysed: Clinicopathological groups differed in CDR3, with these differences serving to build a distant-metastasis classifier for papillary thyroid cancer. TCRdb re-analyzed the PCR reads through MiXCR. None of the V and J calls come from the authors' own analysis; TCRdb made them. The profile covers tens of thousands of clones, with approximately 11% appearing a single time and almost 30% taken by the ten largest. The V gene's germline CDR1 is SGHRS and CDR2 YFSETQ. The trim removed 3 bases at V and 2 bases at J, leaving 7 bases unmatched. The CDR3 length is 15 residues.

Specimen: blood. This sequence was found in a female donor with papillary thyroid cancer or a benign thyroid nodule (not recorded which). Some clones in this sample may be carry-over from other donors' samples. The genes are TRBV5-1 and TRBJ2-5, with 7 bases lining up with TRBD2. The CDR3 DNA follows: TGCGCCAGCAGCTACGGGTCTAGCGGACAAGAGACCCAGTACTTC. It yields the protein CASSYGSSGQETQYF.